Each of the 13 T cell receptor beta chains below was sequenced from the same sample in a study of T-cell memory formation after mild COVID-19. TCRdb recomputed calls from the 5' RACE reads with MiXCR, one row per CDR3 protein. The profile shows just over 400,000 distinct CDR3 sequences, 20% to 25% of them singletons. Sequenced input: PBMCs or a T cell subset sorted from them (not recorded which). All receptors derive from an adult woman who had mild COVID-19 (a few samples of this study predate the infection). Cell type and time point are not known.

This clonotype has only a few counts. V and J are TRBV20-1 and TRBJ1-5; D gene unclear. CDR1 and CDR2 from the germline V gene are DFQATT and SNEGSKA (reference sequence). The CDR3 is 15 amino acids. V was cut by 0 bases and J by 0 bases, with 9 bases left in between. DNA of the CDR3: TGCAGTGCTAGAGATCGCCAGGTTAGCAATCAGCCCCAGCATTTT. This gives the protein CSARDRQVSNQPQHF.

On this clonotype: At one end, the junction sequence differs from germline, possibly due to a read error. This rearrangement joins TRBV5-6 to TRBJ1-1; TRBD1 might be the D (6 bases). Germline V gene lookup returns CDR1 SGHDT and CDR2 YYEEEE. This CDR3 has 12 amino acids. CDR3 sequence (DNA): TGTGCCAGCAGCAGGGGGGTCCCTGAATCTTTCTTT. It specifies CASSRGVPESFF.

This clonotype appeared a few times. CDR3 in DNA: TGTGCCAGCAGTTACTCGAGGGATCTCCGCTCTGGAAACACCATATATTTT. This encodes CASSYSRDLRSGNTIYF. The chain employs TRBV6-5 and TRBJ1-3; D not resolved. Trimming took 0 bases from V and 0 from J, leaving 12 bases between them. CDR3 length: 17 residues. Germline V CDR1 and CDR2: MNHEY, SVGAGI.

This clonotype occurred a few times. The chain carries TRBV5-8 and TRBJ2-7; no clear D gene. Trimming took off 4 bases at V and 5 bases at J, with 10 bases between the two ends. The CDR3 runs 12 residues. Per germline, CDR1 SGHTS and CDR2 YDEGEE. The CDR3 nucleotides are TGTGCCAGCAGCCCCGACCATCACGAGCAGTACTTC. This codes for CASSPDHHEQYF.

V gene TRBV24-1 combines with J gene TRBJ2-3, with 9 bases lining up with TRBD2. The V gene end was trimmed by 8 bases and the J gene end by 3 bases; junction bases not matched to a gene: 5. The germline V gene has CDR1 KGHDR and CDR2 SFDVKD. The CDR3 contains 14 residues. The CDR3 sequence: CATKASGITDTQYF. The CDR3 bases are TGTGCCACCAAGGCTAGCGGGATTACAGATACGCAGTATTTT.

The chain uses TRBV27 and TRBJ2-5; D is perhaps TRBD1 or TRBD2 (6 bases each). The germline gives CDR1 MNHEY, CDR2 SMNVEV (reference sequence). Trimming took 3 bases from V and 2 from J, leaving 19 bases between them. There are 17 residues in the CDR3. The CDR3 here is CASSFRNSGARQETQYF. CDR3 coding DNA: TGTGCCAGCAGTTTTAGAAACTCGGGGGCTCGACAAGAGACCCAGTACTTC.

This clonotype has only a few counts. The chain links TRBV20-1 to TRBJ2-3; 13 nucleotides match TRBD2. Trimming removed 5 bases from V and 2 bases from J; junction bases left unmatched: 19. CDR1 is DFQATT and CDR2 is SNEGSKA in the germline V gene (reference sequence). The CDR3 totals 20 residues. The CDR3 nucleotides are TGCAGTGCTCCACCGGCTCGGACTAGCGGGAGATTTGGGGCCACAGATACGCAGTATTTT. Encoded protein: CSAPPARTSGRFGATDTQYF.

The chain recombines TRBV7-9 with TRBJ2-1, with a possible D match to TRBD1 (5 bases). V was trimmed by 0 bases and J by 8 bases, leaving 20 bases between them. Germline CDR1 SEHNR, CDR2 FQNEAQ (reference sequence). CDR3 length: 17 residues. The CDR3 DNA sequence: TGTGCCAGCAGCTTAGCCCATCAAAACCGACAGCACTATGAGCAGTTCTTC. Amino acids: CASSLAHQNRQHYEQFF.

CDR3 amino acids: CASSPAGTGYNEQFF. CDR3 bases: TGCGCCAGCAGCCCGGCCGGGACAGGGTACAATGAGCAGTTCTTC. This sequence joins TRBV5-1 and TRBJ2-1, with TRBD1 matching 9 bases. This CDR3 region has 15 residues. CDR1 SGHRS and CDR2 YFSETQ come from the germline V gene. Trimming at V came to 4 bases and at J to 4 bases, leaving 6 bases not matched to a gene. Full variable domain (missing parts from reference TRBV5-1 and TRBJ2-1): KAGVTQTPRYLIKTRGQQVTLSCSPISGHRSVSWYQQTPGQGLQFLFEYFSETQRNKGNFPGRFSGRQFSNSRSEMNVSTLELGDSALYLCASSPAGTGYNEQFFGPGTRLTVL.

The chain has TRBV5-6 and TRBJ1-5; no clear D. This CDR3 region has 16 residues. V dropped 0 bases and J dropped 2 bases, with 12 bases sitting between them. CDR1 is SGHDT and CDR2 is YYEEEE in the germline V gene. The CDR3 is CASSLVQTLGNQPQHF. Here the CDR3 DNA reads TGTGCCAGCAGCTTGGTACAGACCTTAGGCAATCAGCCCCAGCATTTT.

The CDR3 DNA reads as TGTGCCAGCAGCAAAGAGGCCGCGGACGTCTACGAGCAGTACTTC. This codes for CASSKEAADVYEQYF. The V and J genes are TRBV6-5 and TRBJ2-7; D call uncertain. Germline V gene data show CDR1 as MNHEY and CDR2 as SVGAGI. The germline V and J ends were trimmed by 6 bases and 3 bases, with 18 bases remaining between them. The CDR3 contains 15 residues.

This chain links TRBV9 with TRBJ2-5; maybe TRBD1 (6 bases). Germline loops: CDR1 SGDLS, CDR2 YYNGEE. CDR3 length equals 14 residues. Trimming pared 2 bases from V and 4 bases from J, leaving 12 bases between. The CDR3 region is CASSVTGNRETQYF. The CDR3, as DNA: TGTGCCAGCAGCGTTACAGGGAACAGAGAGACCCAGTACTTC.

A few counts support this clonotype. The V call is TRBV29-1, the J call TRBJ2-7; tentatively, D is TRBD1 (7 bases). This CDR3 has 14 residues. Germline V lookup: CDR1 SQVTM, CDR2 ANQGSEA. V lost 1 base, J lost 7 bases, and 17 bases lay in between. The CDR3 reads CSVEVEGASWEQYF. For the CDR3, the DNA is TGCAGCGTTGAAGTGGAGGGGGCGTCGTGGGAGCAGTACTTC.